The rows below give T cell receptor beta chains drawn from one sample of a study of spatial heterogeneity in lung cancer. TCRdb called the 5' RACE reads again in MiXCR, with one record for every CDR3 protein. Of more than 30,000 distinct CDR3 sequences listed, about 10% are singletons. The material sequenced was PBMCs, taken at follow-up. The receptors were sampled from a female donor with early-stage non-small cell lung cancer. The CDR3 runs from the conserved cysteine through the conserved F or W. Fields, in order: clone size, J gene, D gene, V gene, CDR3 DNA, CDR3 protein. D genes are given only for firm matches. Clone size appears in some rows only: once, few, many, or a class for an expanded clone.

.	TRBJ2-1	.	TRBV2	TGTGCCAGCGGTCCAGACGGACCGACCGATGAGCAGTTCTTC	CASGPDGPTDEQFF
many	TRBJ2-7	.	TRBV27	TGTGCCTCAAGGGACATTCGCTCCTACGAGCAGTACTTC	CASRDIRSYEQYF
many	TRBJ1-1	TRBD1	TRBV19	TGTGCCAGTAGTAACCCGACAGGGGTGAACACTGAAGCTTTCTTT	CASSNPTGVNTEAFF
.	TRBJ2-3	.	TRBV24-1	TGTGCCACCAGTGATGTGGGGGCAGATACGCAGTATTTT	CATSDVGADTQYF
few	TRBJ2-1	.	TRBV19	TGTGCCAGTAGTATTGACCAATACAATGAGCAGTTCTTC	CASSIDQYNEQFF
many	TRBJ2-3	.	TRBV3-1	TGTGCCAGCAGCCAAGATCCAACCACAGAACGGGCGCAGTATTTT	CASSQDPTTERAQYF
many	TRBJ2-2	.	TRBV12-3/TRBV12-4	TGTGCCAGCAAACGGGGTCCCGGGGAGCTGTTTTTT	CASKRGPGELFF
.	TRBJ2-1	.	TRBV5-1	TGCGCCAGCAGCTTGGCCGGGACCCCTACGGGGAATGAGCAGTTCTTC	CASSLAGTPTGNEQFF
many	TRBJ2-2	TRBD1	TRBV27	TGTGCCAGCAGTTTTACAGGGGGGCAGACCGGGGAGCTGTTTTTT	CASSFTGGQTGELFF
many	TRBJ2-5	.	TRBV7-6	TGTGCCAGCAGCTTCTTTCCGGGCCCGCAAGAGACCCAGTACTTC	CASSFFPGPQETQYF
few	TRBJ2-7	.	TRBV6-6	TGTGCCAGCACGACCGAAGCGAGCTCCTACGAGCAGTACTTC	CASTTEASSYEQYF
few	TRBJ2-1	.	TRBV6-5	TGTGCCAGCAGTTACTCAGGGTCCTACAATGAGCAGTTCTTC	CASSYSGSYNEQFF
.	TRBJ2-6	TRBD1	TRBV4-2	TGTGCCAGCAGCCTAGGACAGGGGCACTCTGGGGCCAACGTCCTGACTTTC	CASSLGQGHSGANVLTF
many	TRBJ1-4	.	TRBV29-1	TGCAGCGTTGAAGATCGTCGGCAGGGCGAAAAACTGTTTTTT	CSVEDRRQGEKLFF
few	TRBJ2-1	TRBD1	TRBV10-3	TGTGCCATCAGTGACCCCGGGACAGGGGTGGGCCCTAAGTTAGAGCAGTTCTTC	CAISDPGTGVGPKLEQFF